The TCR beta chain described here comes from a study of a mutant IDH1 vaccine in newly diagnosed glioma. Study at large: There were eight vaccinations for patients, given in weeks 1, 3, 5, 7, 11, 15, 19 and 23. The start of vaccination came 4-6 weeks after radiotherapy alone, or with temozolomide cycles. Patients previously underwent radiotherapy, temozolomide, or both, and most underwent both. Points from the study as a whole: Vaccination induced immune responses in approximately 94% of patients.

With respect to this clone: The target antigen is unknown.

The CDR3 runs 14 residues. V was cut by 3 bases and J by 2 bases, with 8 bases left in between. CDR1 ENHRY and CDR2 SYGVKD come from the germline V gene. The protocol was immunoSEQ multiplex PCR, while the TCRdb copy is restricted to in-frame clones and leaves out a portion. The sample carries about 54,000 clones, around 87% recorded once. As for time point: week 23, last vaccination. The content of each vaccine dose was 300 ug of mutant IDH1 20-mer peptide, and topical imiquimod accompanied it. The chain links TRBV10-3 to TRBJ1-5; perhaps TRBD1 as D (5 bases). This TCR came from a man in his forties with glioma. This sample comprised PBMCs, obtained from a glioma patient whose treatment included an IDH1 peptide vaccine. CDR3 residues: CAISEEGGNQPQHF. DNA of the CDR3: TGTGCCATCAGTGAAGAAGGGGGCAATCAGCCCCAGCATTTT.